Listed here are 19 T cell receptor beta chains from one sample, sequenced in a study of identical twins. Via MiXCR, TCRdb re-called the 5' RACE reads, giving one row per CDR3 protein. The table lists about 200,000 distinct CDR3 sequences, around 15% of them singletons. Another study also made use of these data, one on T cells expressing NK-cell markers.

Input material: CD8+ T cells sorted from blood. All receptors derive from a young woman in good health.

This clonotype has a count of ten or more. CDR3 in DNA: TGTGCCAGCAGCTCGGGTTTCGACGAGCAGTACTTC. This gives the protein CASSSGFDEQYF. This rearrangement joins TRBV7-9 to TRBJ2-7; no clear D. Between the trimmed V and J ends, which lost 4 bases and 5 bases, there was a span of 9 bases. The CDR3 contains 12 residues. The germline V gene has CDR1 SEHNR and CDR2 FQNEAQ (reference sequence).

This clonotype has more than one count but fewer than ten. J is TRBJ2-1 and V is TRBV7-3; perhaps D is TRBD1 or TRBD2 (5 bases each). The CDR3 consists of 13 residues. Trimming removed 4 bases at V and 6 bases at J, with 10 bases between. Germline V gene sequence: CDR1 SGHTA, CDR2 FQGTGA. The CDR3 protein is CASSSERGNEQFF. The CDR3 DNA sequence: TGTGCCAGCAGCTCCGAGAGGGGCAATGAGCAGTTCTTC. Full variable domain (missing parts from reference TRBV7-3 and TRBJ2-1): GAGVSQTPSNKVTEKGKYVELRCDPISGHTALYWYRQSLGQGPEFLIYFQGTGAADDSGLPNDRFFAVRPEGSVSTLKIQRTERGDSAVYLCASSSERGNEQFFGPGTRLTVL.

The rearrangement joins TRBV3-1 to TRBJ1-2; D remains unclear. The V end was cut by 4 bases, the J end by 4 bases, with 16 bases between. Per the germline V gene, CDR1 is LGHDT and CDR2 is YNNKEL (reference sequence). The CDR3 has 15 residues. The CDR3, as DNA: TGTGCCAGCAGCCGTAAGGTAAAGGCAACCTATGGCTACACCTTC. It yields the protein CASSRKVKATYGYTF.

The genes are TRBV28 and TRBJ2-3, with a weak D call TRBD2 (6 bases). V lost 3 bases and J lost 6, with 19 bases in between. Germline V gives CDR1 MDHEN, CDR2 SYDVKM. This CDR3 is built from 16 residues. The CDR3 coding sequence is TGTGCCAGCAGTTTCCAGGGCGGGGTCTTTTCGGATACGCAGTATTTT. Its protein is CASSFQGGVFSDTQYF.

This clonotype has only a few counts. The chain joins TRBV6-5 to TRBJ2-3; D might be TRBD1 (6 bases). The V and J ends lost 3 bases and 5 bases respectively, with 15 bases between them. The CDR3 totals 15 residues. CDR1 and CDR2 (germline): MNHEY, SVGAGI. The CDR3 sequence is CASSYGAGAVDTQYF. The CDR3 bases are TGTGCCAGCAGTTATGGAGCAGGGGCAGTAGATACGCAGTATTTT.

This clonotype has only a few counts. J is TRBJ1-1 and V is TRBV7-9; D gene ambiguous. Per the germline V gene, CDR1 is SEHNR and CDR2 is FQNEAQ (reference sequence). The V and J ends lost 1 base and 7 bases respectively, with 7 bases between them. The CDR3 consists of 12 residues. CDR3 coding DNA: TGTGCCAGCAGCTTAGTTACAGTTGAAGCTTTCTTT. Protein sequence: CASSLVTVEAFF.

This clonotype was detected only a few times. The V gene is TRBV12-3 or TRBV12-4, the J gene TRBJ2-1, with TRBD2 matching over 11 bases. V trimming: 7 bases; J trimming: 6 bases; junction bases outside the gene matches: 8. CDR3 length: 15 residues. CDR3: CASTPTSGILNEQFF. The CDR3, as DNA: TGTGCCAGCACCCCGACTAGCGGGATACTCAATGAGCAGTTCTTC.

The rearrangement joins TRBV4-1 to TRBJ2-5, with D possibly being TRBD2 (5 bases). Per germline, CDR1 MGHRA and CDR2 YSYEKL. The CDR3 is 16 residues long. The V end lost 6 bases, the J end lost 1 base, and 18 bases lay between the germline ends. The CDR3 nucleotides are TGCGCCAGCAGTAGACGGGGAAAGGACTTCCAAGAGACCCAGTACTTC. It codes for CASSRRGKDFQETQYF.

This clonotype has only a few counts. CDR3 coding DNA: TGTGCCAGCAGCTTGGGGGCAGGGGACACTGAAGCTTTCTTT. It translates to CASSLGAGDTEAFF. The J gene is TRBJ1-1, the V gene TRBV5-8; weak D call: TRBD1 (6 bases). CDR1 and CDR2 (germline): SGHTS, YDEGEE. There are 14 residues in the CDR3. Trimming left V 0 bases short and J 3 bases short, with 9 bases between.

This clonotype has just a few counts. V and J are TRBV18 and TRBJ1-4; a possible D gene is TRBD1 (6 bases). Germline V gene data show CDR1 as KGHSH and CDR2 as LQKENI. This CDR3 contains 12 residues. V shed 5 bases and J shed 7 bases, with 8 bases lying between them. The CDR3 nucleotides read TGTGCCAGCTCATCGACAGGTGAAAAACTGTTTTTT. It codes for CASSSTGEKLFF. The whole variable domain, filled in from reference TRBV18 and TRBJ1-4, reads NAGVMQNPRHLVRRRGQEARLRCSPMKGHSHVYWYRQLPEEGLKFMVYLQKENIIDESGMPKERFSAEFPKEGPSILRIQQVVRGDSAAYFCASSSTGEKLFFGSGTQLSVL.

This rearrangement joins TRBV6-5 to TRBJ2-1; TRBD1 agrees at 8 bases. CDR1 and CDR2 from the germline V gene are MNHEY and SVGAGI. V was clipped by 0 bases and J by 9 bases; unmatched bases: 13. This CDR3 has 17 amino acids. CDR3 DNA: TGTGCCAGCAGTTACTCTGCCGGGACAGGAGATGTAGGTGAGCAGTTCTTC. Translated: CASSYSAGTGDVGEQFF.

Only a few counts were recorded for this clonotype. The chain links TRBV7-9 to TRBJ2-1, with 10 bases lining up with TRBD2. V trimming: 8 bases; J trimming: 7 bases; junction bases outside the gene matches: 8. The CDR3 length is 14 residues. Germline-derived CDR1 and CDR2 are SEHNR and FQNEAQ (reference sequence). The CDR3 DNA sequence: TGTGCCAGCTTAGGGACTAGCGCCGAGAATGAGCAGTTCTTC. Its protein product is CASLGTSAENEQFF. Using reference TRBV7-9 and TRBJ2-1 for the parts outside the CDR3, the full variable domain is DTGVSQNPRHKITKRGQNVTFRCDPISEHNRLYWYRQTLGQGPEFLTYFQNEAQLEKSRLLSDRFSAERPKGSFSTLEIQRTEQGDSAMYLCASLGTSAENEQFFGPGTRLTVL.

The rearrangement joins TRBV27 to TRBJ2-2; 8 bases match TRBD2. The CDR3 contains 14 residues. V gave up 2 bases and J gave up 6 bases; unmatched junction bases: 2. Germline V gives CDR1 MNHEY, CDR2 SMNVEV (reference sequence). CDR3 nucleotide sequence: TGTGCCAGCAGTTTAGGGACTAGTTCCGGGGAGCTGTTTTTT. It is translated as CASSLGTSSGELFF.

V is TRBV6-5 and J is TRBJ2-7, with 9 nucleotides matching TRBD2. The CDR3 length is 15 residues. From germline, CDR1 is MNHEY and CDR2 SVGAGI. With 3 bases clipped from V and 2 bases from J, the junction kept 5 bases outside the gene matches. The CDR3 nucleotides read TGTGCCAGCAGTTATGGGCTAGCGGGAACCTACGAGCAGTACTTC. It is translated as CASSYGLAGTYEQYF.

The CDR3 DNA reads TGCGCCAGCAGCCAAGATTCGGCTAGCGGGCTATACAATGAGCAGTTCTTC. This encodes CASSQDSASGLYNEQFF. The chain links TRBV4-3 to TRBJ2-1; TRBD2 agrees at 8 bases. The CDR3 is 17 amino acids. Germline CDR1 LGHNA, CDR2 YSLEER. Germline trimming cut 0 bases from V and 4 bases from J; bases unmatched to any gene: 8.

The table lists this clonotype with a few counts. The chain carries TRBV24-1 and TRBJ2-2, with 8 positions matching TRBD2. Unmatched junction bases numbered 9, after V lost 9 bases and J lost 1 base. This CDR3 region has 16 residues. From germline, CDR1 is KGHDR and CDR2 SFDVKD. The CDR3, as DNA: TGTGCCACCCGACGGGGGGGCGAGAAGAACACCGGGGAGCTGTTTTTT. Translating gives CATRRGGEKNTGELFF.

The genes are TRBV20-1 and TRBJ2-5, with 9 positions matching TRBD2. The CDR3 is 21 residues long. V was clipped by 6 bases and J by 5 bases; unmatched bases: 31. Germline V gene sequence: CDR1 DFQATT, CDR2 SNEGSKA (reference sequence). This CDR3 reads CSAVSGGRSSGKAIGWETQYF. In DNA form, the CDR3 reads TGCAGTGCCGTTTCCGGGGGAAGGTCTAGCGGGAAGGCCATTGGGTGGGAGACCCAGTACTTC.

This clonotype appeared a few times. The CDR3 loop is CASSFRGRGYGYTF. The DNA for the CDR3 is TGTGCCAGCAGTTTTCGGGGGCGCGGCTATGGCTACACCTTC. The chain uses TRBV27 and TRBJ1-2; D may be TRBD1 (6 bases). This CDR3 spans 14 amino acids. Trimming pared 3 bases from V and 4 bases from J, leaving 12 bases between. Germline-derived CDR1 and CDR2 are MNHEY and SMNVEV (reference sequence).

The table lists this clonotype with a few counts. This chain connects TRBV6-1 to TRBJ2-2; TRBD2 aligns across 11 bases. CDR3 length equals 13 residues. V lost 8 bases and J lost 7; bases outside the gene matches: 3. Germline V gives CDR1 MNHNS, CDR2 SASEGT. This chain's CDR3 is CASLAGGLGELFF. CDR3 in DNA: TGTGCCAGCTTAGCGGGGGGGCTCGGGGAGCTGTTTTTT.